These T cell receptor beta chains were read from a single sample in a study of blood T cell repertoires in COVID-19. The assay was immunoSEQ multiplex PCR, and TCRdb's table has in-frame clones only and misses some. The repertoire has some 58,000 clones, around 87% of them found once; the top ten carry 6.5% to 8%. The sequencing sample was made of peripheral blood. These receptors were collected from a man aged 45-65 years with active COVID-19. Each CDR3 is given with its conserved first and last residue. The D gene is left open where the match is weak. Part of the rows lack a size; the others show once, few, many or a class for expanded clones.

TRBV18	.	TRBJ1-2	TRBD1	TGTGCCAGCTCACCAGGACAGGGATATGCCTATGGCTACACCTTC	CASSPGQGYAYGYTF
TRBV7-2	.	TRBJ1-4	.	TGTGCCAGCAGCCACGGGGGGGAGATTAATGAAAAACTGTTTTTT	CASSHGGEINEKLFF
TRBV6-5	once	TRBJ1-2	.	TGTGCCAGCAGAATCAGGTCTAACTATGGCTACACCTTC	CASRIRSNYGYTF
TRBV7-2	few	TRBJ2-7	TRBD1	TGTGCCAGCAGCTGGACAGGGTTAGCCTACGAGCAGTACTTC	CASSWTGLAYEQYF
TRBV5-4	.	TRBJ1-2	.	TGTGCCAGCAGCTTGGATAGAGGTCAAGCTAACTATGGCTACACCTTC	CASSLDRGQANYGYTF
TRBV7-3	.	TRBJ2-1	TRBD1	TGTGCCAGCAGCTCGCAACCGACAGGGGTGGATGAGCAGTTCTTC	CASSSQPTGVDEQFF
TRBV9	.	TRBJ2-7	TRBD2	TGTGCCAGCAGCGCCGGGACTAGCGTCCTCTACGAGCAGTACTTC	CASSAGTSVLYEQYF
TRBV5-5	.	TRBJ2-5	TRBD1	TGTGCCAGCAGCCTGACAGGGGTCCAAGAGACCCAGTACTTC	CASSLTGVQETQYF
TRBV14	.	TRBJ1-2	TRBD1	TGTGCCAGCAGCCAAGTAAGGACAGGGATTAACGGCTACACCTTC	CASSQVRTGINGYTF
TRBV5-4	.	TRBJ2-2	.	TGTGCCAGCAGCCCTTATGGACAGAACACCGGGGAGCTGTTTTTT	CASSPYGQNTGELFF
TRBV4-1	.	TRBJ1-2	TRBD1	TGCGCCAGCAGCCGTTTGGGACAGGCCCTGGAGGGCTACACCTTC	CASSRLGQALEGYTF
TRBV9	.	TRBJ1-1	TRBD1	TGTGCCAGCAGCGTTGAACCCGGGACAGGGAAACCCTCTGAAGCTTTCTTT	CASSVEPGTGKPSEAFF
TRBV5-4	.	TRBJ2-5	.	TGTGCCAGCAGCTTGAACCAGGGCAAGGGGGAGACCCAGTACTTC	CASSLNQGKGETQYF
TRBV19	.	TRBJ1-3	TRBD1	TGTGCCAGTAGGTCGGGACAGGCCGTCTCTGGAAACACCATATATTTT	CASRSGQAVSGNTIYF
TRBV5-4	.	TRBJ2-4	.	TGTGCCAGCAGCCAGACAGAACTAAACATTCAGTACTTC	CASSQTELNIQYF
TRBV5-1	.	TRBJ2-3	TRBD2	TGCGCCAGCAGCCCGGGACTAGCGGGGGCCGACACAGATACGCAGTATTTT	CASSPGLAGADTDTQYF
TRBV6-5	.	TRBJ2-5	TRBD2	TGTGCCAGCAGCCCCGGGGGGGTGTACCAAGAGACCCAGTACTTC	CASSPGGVYQETQYF
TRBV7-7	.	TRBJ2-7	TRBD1	TGTGCTAGCAGCTTAGGGGACAGCTCTTACGAGCAGTACTTC	CASSLGDSSYEQYF
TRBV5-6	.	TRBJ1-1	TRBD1	TGTGCCAGCAGCTTCAGGGGGAACTTTGAAGCTTTCTTT	CASSFRGNFEAFF
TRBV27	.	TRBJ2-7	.	TGTGCCAGCAGTTTATCCTTCGGTAACGAGCAGTACTTC	CASSLSFGNEQYF
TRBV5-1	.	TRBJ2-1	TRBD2	TGCGCCAGCAGCTTGGAGCGGGGTTCCTACAATGAGCAGTTCTTC	CASSLERGSYNEQFF
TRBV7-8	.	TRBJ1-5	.	TGTGCCAGCAGCCCCGGGGTAGGTTTGCATTTT	CASSPGVGLHF
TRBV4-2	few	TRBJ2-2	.	TGTGCCAGCAGCCAAGATGGGGCACAGGTGCGCCGGGAGCTGTTTTTT	CASSQDGAQVRRELFF
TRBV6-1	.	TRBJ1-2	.	TGTGCCAGCAGTGACAGGGGATGGGGAGGCTACACCTTC	CASSDRGWGGYTF
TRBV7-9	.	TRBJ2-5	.	TGTGCCAGCAGGGGGGCTGGAGAGACCCAGTACTTC	CASRGAGETQYF
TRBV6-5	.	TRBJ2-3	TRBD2	TGTGCCAGCAGTTCTGGCGGGAGAAGGACAGATACGCAGTATTTT	CASSSGGRRTDTQYF
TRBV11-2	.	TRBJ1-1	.	TGTGCCAGCAGCTTAGCTGGGGAGGTGAACACTGAAGCTTTCTTT	CASSLAGEVNTEAFF
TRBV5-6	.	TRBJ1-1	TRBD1	TGTGCCAGCAGCTTGGGACGGACAGGTTACACTGAAGCTTTCTTT	CASSLGRTGYTEAFF
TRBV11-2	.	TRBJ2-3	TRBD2	TGTGCCAGCAGCTCTCGCGGGAGGGCCCCAGATACGCAGTATTTT	CASSSRGRAPDTQYF
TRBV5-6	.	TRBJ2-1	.	TGTGCCAGCTTACAGGCCGCCAGCTACAATGAGCAGTTCTTC	CASLQAASYNEQFF
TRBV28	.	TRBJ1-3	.	TGTGCCAGTGGGACTCCCAATGGAAACACCATATATTTT	CASGTPNGNTIYF
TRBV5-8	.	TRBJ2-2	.	TGTGCCAGCAGCCCTCTTTTCACCGGGGAGCTGTTTTTT	CASSPLFTGELFF
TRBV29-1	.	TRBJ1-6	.	TGCAGCGTACAGGGTGACGGAAATTCACCCCTCCACTTT	CSVQGDGNSPLHF
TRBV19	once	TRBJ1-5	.	TGTGCCAGTAGCCTCAGAAGCAATCAGCCCCAGCATTTT	CASSLRSNQPQHF
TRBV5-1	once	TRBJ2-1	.	TGCGCAACACGATCCGAGACATACAATGAGCAGTTCTTC	CATRSETYNEQFF
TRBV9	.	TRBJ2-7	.	TGTGCCAGCAGCGTAGGGGCCGGTTTCGAGCAGTACTTC	CASSVGAGFEQYF
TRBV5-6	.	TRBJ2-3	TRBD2	TGTGCCAGCAGCTTGGACCGCCTAGCGGGGCAAGATACGCAGTATTTT	CASSLDRLAGQDTQYF
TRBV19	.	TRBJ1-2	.	TGTGCCAGTAGTACCCCCCCCGGACAATGGAACTATGGCTACACCTTC	CASSTPPGQWNYGYTF
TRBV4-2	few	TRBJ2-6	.	TGTGCCAGCAGCCAAGAAGCCGGCTCTGGGGCCAACGTCCTGACTTTC	CASSQEAGSGANVLTF
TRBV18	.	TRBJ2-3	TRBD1	TGTGCCAGCTCCGGGGACAGGGGGCTTGGAGATACGCAGTATTTT	CASSGDRGLGDTQYF
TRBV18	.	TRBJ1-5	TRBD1	TGTGCCAGCTCACCCCCGGGGGGACAGGGAGGTCAGCCCCAGCATTTT	CASSPPGGQGGQPQHF
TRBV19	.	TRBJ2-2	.	TGTGCCAGTAGTAGAGGAGCAGTCGTCACCGGGGAGCTGTTTTTT	CASSRGAVVTGELFF
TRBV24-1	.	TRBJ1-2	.	TGTGCCACCAGTGATTACGGAGGGGACGGCATCGATGGCTACACCTTC	CATSDYGGDGIDGYTF
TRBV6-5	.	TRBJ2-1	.	TGTGCCAGCACTAACCCGAGCTCCTACAATGAGCAGTTCTTC	CASTNPSSYNEQFF
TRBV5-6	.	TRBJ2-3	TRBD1	TGTGCCAGCAGCTCCGGACAGGGGGGAAATACGCAGTATTTT	CASSSGQGGNTQYF
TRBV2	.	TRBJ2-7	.	TGTGCCAGCAGTGAAACAGGCTACACCTACGAGCAGTACTTC	CASSETGYTYEQYF
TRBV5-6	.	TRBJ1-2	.	TGTGCCAGCGGCATGACAGGTTCAATTTATGGCTACACCTTC	CASGMTGSIYGYTF
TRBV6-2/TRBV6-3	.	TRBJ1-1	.	TGTGCCAGCACTTACTCAGGGGCGCGGAGCTTAAACACTGAAGCTTTCTTT	CASTYSGARSLNTEAFF
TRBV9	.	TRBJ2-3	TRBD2	TGTGCCAGCAGCGTAGAGCTAGCGGGAGCAGATACGCAGTATTTT	CASSVELAGADTQYF
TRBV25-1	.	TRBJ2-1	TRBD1	TGTGCCAGCAGTCGACAGGGTAATGGGCAGTTCTTC	CASSRQGNGQFF